The clone carrying this T cell receptor (beta chain) was seen only a few times. The antigen remains undetermined. This entry comes from a study of identical twins' blood T cells. About the study: Roughly 50 million reads covered roughly 6 alpha-chain and roughly 6 beta-chain libraries.

Study conclusions and caveats: Each donor's most abundant TCRbeta clonotypes shared more CDR3 sequences with her twin than unrelated donors. Twin repertoire similarity may partly reflect shared environment.

TCRdb fed the 5' RACE reads into MiXCR, producing one record per CDR3 protein. The sample has roughly 380,000 distinct CDR3 sequences; under 30% are singletons. The CDR3 is made up of 17 amino acids. Germline-derived CDR1 and CDR2 are MNHNS and SASEGT. V was pared by 2 bases and J by 2 bases, with 10 bases of the junction left unmatched. The V and J genes are TRBV6-1 and TRBJ1-2; 8 bases agree with TRBD1. This TCR came from a woman aged 18 to 49 in good health. Sequenced: PBMCs. CDR3 DNA sequence: TGTGCCAGCAGTGAACCTTTAGGGACAGGTCTAAACTATGGCTACACCTTC. It specifies CASSEPLGTGLNYGYTF.